This T cell receptor (beta chain) comes out of a study of shared clonotypes between healthy human individuals (dated by TCRdb to about 2020). Describing the broader study: Two women and three men aged 18 to 49 years were included in the cohort. For each donor, three plates each were used for CD4 naive and CD4 memory, two plates were used for CD8 naive, and one plate was used for CD8 memory. Blood TCR repertoires of roughly five healthy adults were deeply sequenced to estimate repertoire size and the extent of clonotype sharing between individuals. To increase sequencing depth and limit assay-specific biases, TCR repertoire library preparation and sequencing were carried out by different laboratories using diverse techniques. Between about 0.85 and 9.5 billion PBMCs per donor were obtained by leukapheresis. Overall study outcomes, separate from this receptor: Based on pairwise subsampling, the degree of clonotype sharing among donors was expected to be affected by sequencing depth. The small number of donors limited the genetic and exposure-history diversity represented. Rarefaction of sorted-subset datasets indicated incomplete sequencing despite the large sequencing depth. Naive subsets generally had larger estimated clonotype richness than memory subsets. Around 5% of naive CD4, around 4% of naive CD8, roughly 2.5% of memory CD4, and 0.4% of memory CD8 clonotypes were shared across several donors. Compared with non-shared clonotypes, clonotypes shared by all four sorted-subset donors had higher generation probabilities. Sampling was restricted to blood, and TCR repertoires in tissues likely differ from the TCR repertoires found in blood.

The donors were healthy, HIV-negative adults with no recently reported acute infections or vaccinations. Every donor was a Caucasian adult residing in Nashville, Tennessee, USA. CD4+ T cells were enriched by magnetic negative selection; naive cells were then positively selected on CD45RA, and the negative fraction formed the memory subset. After blood collection by leukapheresis, PBMCs were isolated using Ficoll-Histopaque density gradient centrifugation and then cryopreserved in the vapor phase of liquid nitrogen. Purity and quantity of every magnetically sorted T cell population were checked by analytical flow cytometry. Genomic DNA was isolated from every sorted fraction and measured by UV absorbance on a Nanodrop 2000c. Note on this clone: Its antigen is unknown. No much larger clone is present one base from it, and per-base qualities are unavailable.

Using the deep immunoSEQ assay, multiplex PCR amplified TCR CDR3 regions from genomic DNA. Genomic DNA extracted from each cell subset was distributed evenly over all wells of several immunoSEQ 96-well plates, and each plate served as one replicate. For sorted subsets, around 200 ng genomic DNA, equal to some 30,000 T cell genomes, was loaded into each replicate PCR. Purified libraries were quantified with a Qubit 3.0 fluorometer, sized on a Bioanalyzer 2100, and re-quantified with the KAPA Library Quantification kit. Every immunoSEQ 96-well plate was sequenced on a separate single-read 150-cycle Illumina NextSeq 550 flow cell. The source study handled its data this way. Because the immunoSEQ output held only junctional sequences and lacked quality scores, the filtering could not match the filtering applied to full-length reads. Sequences were annotated with PyIR, a Python wrapper for IgBLAST v1.9, using IMGT germline references to assign V/J genes and CDR3. Reads were removed for weak V/J assignments (E-value above 1e-6), missing CDR3, stop codons, out-of-frame junctions, or ambiguous translated residues. V3J clonotypes were defined as sequences sharing the same inferred V gene, J gene, and CDR3 amino acid sequence. To compute the percentage overlap between repertoires, the number of shared unique clonotypes was divided by the size of the smaller repertoire. Three approaches were used to assess repertoire richness: RTK rarefaction, the Chao1 estimator, and Recon v2.1 estimates of unobserved clonotypes. Generation probabilities for all TCRbeta clonotypes obtained by the gDNA method from a handful of donors were computed using OLGA. TCRdb stores this immuneACCESS table with in-frame sequences only. Part of the clones is absent; in the studies checked, under half of the shortfall reflects unresolved V genes, and no reason is known for the rest. D and trimming were read from the DNA, whereas the V and J calls and clone size are those reported in that table. The sample includes about 2 million clones, with roughly 96% observed a single time. 0.1% to 0.15% of the sample is held by the ten biggest clonotypes.

CDR1 SGHTA and CDR2 FQGNSA were looked up in the germline V gene. The junction shows trimming of 8 bases on V and 7 bases on J, and the gene matches do not reach 6 bases of it. The CDR3 starts with the cysteine, ends with the phenylalanine, and has 12 residues. Only CDR3 DNA is held: 36 bases, read in frame from base 1. The sample was naive CD4+ T cells sorted from blood. The cell subset or site label, as the study defines it: CD45RA+ positively selected. The TCR originated in a man aged 18 to 30 in good health. This sequence uses TRBV7-2 and TRBJ1-1, with TRBD1 matching 8 junction bases. The sequence in DNA is TGTGCCAGCGGTCCCGACAGGGGTGAAGCTTTCTTT. It encodes CASGPDRGEAFF. With the portions outside the CDR3 filled from the reference TRBV7-2 and TRBJ1-1 genes, the complete variable region becomes GAGVSQSPSNKVTEKGKDVELRCDPISGHTALYWYRQSLGQGLEFLIYFQGNSAPDKSGLPSDRFSAERTGGSVSTLTIQRTQQEDSAVYLCASGPDRGEAFFGQGTRLTVV.